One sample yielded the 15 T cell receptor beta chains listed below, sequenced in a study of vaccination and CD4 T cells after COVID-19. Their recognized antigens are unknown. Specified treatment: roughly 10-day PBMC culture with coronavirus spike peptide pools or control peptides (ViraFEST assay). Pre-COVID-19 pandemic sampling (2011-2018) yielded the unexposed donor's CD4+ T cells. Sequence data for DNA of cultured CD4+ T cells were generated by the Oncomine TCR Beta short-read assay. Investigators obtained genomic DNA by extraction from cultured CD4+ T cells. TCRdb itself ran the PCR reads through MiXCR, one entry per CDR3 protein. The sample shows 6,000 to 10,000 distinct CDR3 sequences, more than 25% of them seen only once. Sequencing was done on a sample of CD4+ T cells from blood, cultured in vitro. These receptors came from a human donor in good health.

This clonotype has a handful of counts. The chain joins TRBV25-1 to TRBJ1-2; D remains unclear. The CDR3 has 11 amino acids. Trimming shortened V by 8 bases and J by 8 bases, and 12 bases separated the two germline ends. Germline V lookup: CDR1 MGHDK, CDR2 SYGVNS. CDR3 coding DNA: TGTGCCAGCGGTGGATTTGGCGGCTACACCTTC. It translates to CASGGFGGYTF.

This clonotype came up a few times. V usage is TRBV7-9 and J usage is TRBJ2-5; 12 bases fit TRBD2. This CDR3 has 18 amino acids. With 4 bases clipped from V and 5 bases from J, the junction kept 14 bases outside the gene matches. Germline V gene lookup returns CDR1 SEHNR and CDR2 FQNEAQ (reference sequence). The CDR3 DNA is TGTGCCAGCAGCTCTCGACTAGCGGGAGTGGCGGTAGGGGAGACCCAGTACTTC. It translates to CASSSRLAGVAVGETQYF.

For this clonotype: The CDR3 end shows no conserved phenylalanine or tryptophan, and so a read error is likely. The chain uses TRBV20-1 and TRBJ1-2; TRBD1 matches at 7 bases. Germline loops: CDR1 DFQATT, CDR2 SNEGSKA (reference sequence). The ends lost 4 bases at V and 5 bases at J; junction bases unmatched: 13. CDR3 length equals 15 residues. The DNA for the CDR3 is TGCAGTGCTAACAGAGACAGGGTGGGGCCTTATGGCTACACCCTC. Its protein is CSANRDRVGPYGYTL.

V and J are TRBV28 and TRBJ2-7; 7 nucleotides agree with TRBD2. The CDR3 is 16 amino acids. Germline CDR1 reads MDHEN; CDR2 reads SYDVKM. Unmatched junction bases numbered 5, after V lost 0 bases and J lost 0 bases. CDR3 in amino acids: CASSLWLADISYEQYF. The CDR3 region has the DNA TGTGCCAGCAGTTTATGGCTAGCGGATATCTCCTACGAGCAGTACTTC.

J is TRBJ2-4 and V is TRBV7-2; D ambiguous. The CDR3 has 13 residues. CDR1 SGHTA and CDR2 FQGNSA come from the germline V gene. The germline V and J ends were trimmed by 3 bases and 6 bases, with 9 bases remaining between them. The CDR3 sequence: CASSLGFPNIQYF. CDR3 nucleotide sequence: TGTGCCAGCAGCTTGGGTTTCCCAAACATTCAGTACTTC. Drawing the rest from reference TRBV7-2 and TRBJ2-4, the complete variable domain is GAGVSQSPSNKVTEKGKDVELRCDPISGHTALYWYRQSLGQGLEFLIYFQGNSAPDKSGLPSDRFSAERTGGSVSTLTIQRTQQEDSAVYLCASSLGFPNIQYFGAGTRLSVL.

CDR3 region: CSASDGNSGNTIYF. CDR3 sequence (DNA): TGCAGTGCTAGTGACGGGAACTCTGGAAACACCATATATTTT. The chain links TRBV20-1 to TRBJ1-3; D unclear. V lost 3 bases to trimming and J lost 0 bases, with 9 bases between them. Germline CDR1 is DFQATT and CDR2 is SNEGSKA (reference sequence). This CDR3 is built from 14 residues.

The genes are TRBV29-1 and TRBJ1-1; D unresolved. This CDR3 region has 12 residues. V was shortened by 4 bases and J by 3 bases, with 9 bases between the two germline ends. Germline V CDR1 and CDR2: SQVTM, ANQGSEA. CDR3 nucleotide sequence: TGCAGCGTTGTCCAGGTGGACACTGAAGCTTTCTTT. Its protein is CSVVQVDTEAFF.

In DNA form, the CDR3 reads TGTGCCACCAGTGATTTGATTAGCGGGGCATACAATGAGCAGTTCTTC. It encodes CATSDLISGAYNEQFF. V and J are TRBV24-1 and TRBJ2-1; 8 bases match TRBD2. Germline V gene data show CDR1 as KGHDR and CDR2 as SFDVKD. The CDR3 is made up of 16 amino acids. V lost 0 bases to trimming and J lost 4 bases; unmatched junction nucleotides: 4.

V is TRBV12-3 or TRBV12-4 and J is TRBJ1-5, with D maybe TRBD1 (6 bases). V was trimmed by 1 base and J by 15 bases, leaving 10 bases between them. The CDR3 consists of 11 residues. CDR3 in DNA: TGTGCCAGCAGTTTAGGCGGGGGCCCGCATTTT. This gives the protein CASSLGGGPHF.

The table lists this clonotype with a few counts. CDR3 DNA sequence: TGTGCCAGCAGTTGGGGTTTGGGGGACTATGGCTACACCTTC. Translation: CASSWGLGDYGYTF. The gene calls are TRBV28 and TRBJ1-2, with a possible D match to TRBD1 (5 bases). The V end was cut by 4 bases, the J end by 3 bases, with 12 bases between. There are 14 residues in the CDR3. Germline CDR1 MDHEN, CDR2 SYDVKM.

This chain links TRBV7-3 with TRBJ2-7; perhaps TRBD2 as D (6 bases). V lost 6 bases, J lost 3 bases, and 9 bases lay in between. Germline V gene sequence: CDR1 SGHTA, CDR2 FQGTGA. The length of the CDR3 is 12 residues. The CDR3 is CASRDGGYEQYF. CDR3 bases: TGTGCCAGCAGGGACGGGGGCTACGAGCAGTACTTC.

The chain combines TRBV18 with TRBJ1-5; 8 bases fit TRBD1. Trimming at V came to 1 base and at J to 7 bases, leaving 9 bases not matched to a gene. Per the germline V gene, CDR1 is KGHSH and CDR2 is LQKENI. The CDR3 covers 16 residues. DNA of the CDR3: TGTGCCAGCTCACCACTGGCAGGGGGCGGAAAACAGCCCCAGCATTTT. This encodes CASSPLAGGGKQPQHF. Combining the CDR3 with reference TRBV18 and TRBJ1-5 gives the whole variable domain NAGVMQNPRHLVRRRGQEARLRCSPMKGHSHVYWYRQLPEEGLKFMVYLQKENIIDESGMPKERFSAEFPKEGPSILRIQQVVRGDSAAYFCASSPLAGGGKQPQHFGDGTRLSIL.

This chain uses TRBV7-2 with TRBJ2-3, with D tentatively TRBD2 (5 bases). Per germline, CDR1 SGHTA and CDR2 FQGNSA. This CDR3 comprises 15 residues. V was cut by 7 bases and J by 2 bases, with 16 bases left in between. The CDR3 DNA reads TGTGCCAGCACCGACCGACGGAGGAACACAGATACGCAGTATTTT. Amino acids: CASTDRRRNTDTQYF.

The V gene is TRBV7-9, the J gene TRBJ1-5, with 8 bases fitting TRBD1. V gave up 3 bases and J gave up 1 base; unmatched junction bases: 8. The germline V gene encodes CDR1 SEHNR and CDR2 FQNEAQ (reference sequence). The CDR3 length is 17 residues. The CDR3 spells CASSFSGQGRSNQPQHF. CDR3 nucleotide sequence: TGTGCCAGCAGCTTTAGTGGACAGGGCAGGAGCAATCAGCCCCAGCATTTT.

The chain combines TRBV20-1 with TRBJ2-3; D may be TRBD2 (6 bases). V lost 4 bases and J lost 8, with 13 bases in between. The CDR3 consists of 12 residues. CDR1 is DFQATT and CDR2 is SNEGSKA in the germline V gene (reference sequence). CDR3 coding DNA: TGCAGTGCTATCGGGAGTCTCTTTACGCAGTATTTT. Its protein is CSAIGSLFTQYF.